The rows below give T cell receptor beta chains drawn from one sample of a study of identical twins. MiXCR, run by TCRdb on the 5' RACE reads, gives a single entry per CDR3 protein. The repertoire includes approximately 500,000 distinct CDR3 sequences, 24% of them detected once, and around 3% sits in the top ten. These data are also associated with another study on T cells expressing NK-cell markers.

Sequencing was done on a sample of CD4+ T cells sorted from blood. All receptors derive from a woman younger than 35 in good health. Both conserved end residues are part of each CDR3. A D gene is named only where the DNA matches it firmly.

15	TRBV12-3/TRBV12-4	TRBD1	TRBJ2-1	CASSLAPGGRNEQFF
17	TRBV6-2/TRBV6-3	TRBD2	TRBJ2-1	CASRGSLAGGTYNEQFF
15	TRBV5-1	-	TRBJ2-2	CASRPGPSGGGELFF
14	TRBV29-1	TRBD2	TRBJ2-1	CSVLPGLVDREQFF
12	TRBV30	-	TRBJ1-3	CAGRSSGNTIYF
14	TRBV29-1	TRBD1	TRBJ2-7	CSATEDRAAYEQYF
16	TRBV4-2	-	TRBJ2-7	CASSQVATGSTYEQYF
14	TRBV2	-	TRBJ2-5	CASSEVVGGQTQYF
11	TRBV6-5	-	TRBJ2-1	CASSYEREQFF
15	TRBV29-1	TRBD2	TRBJ2-1	CSVGLLLAGYNEQFF
13	TRBV5-6	-	TRBJ2-3	CASSGIDGSSQYF
14	TRBV6-1	TRBD1	TRBJ2-7	CASSGQGIYYEQYF
13	TRBV19	TRBD1	TRBJ2-3	CASSMTGTDTQYF
14	TRBV7-9	-	TRBJ2-3	CASYHTGGPDTQYF
14	TRBV6-1	-	TRBJ2-2	CASSDTSWAGELFF
11	TRBV20-1	TRBD2	TRBJ2-1	CSAARTSEQFF
14	TRBV15	-	TRBJ2-5	CATSKIDRPGTQYF
13	TRBV3-1	-	TRBJ2-4	CASSRNKGPIQYF
12	TRBV5-1	-	TRBJ2-7	CASRQGGGEQYF
16	TRBV7-9	-	TRBJ2-1	CASNSPRGEGYNEQFF
15	TRBV5-4	TRBD1	TRBJ2-7	CASSSNRDRGYEQYF
14	TRBV3-1	-	TRBJ2-1	CASSQVEGFGEQFF
15	TRBV7-9	TRBD1	TRBJ1-1	CASSLRDSMNTEAFF
14	TRBV28	-	TRBJ2-1	CASSGTTEYNEQFF
13	TRBV7-9	-	TRBJ2-5	CASSLLSGETQYF
14	TRBV5-1	-	TRBJ1-2	CASKRQTTDYGYTF
17	TRBV6-1	TRBD2	TRBJ2-1	CASSPQWTSGIYNEQFF
16	TRBV6-5	-	TRBJ2-3	CASSYGGAGSTDTQYF
15	TRBV7-8	-	TRBJ2-5	CASSLVGTSRETQYF
14	TRBV5-8	TRBD1	TRBJ2-3	CASSERQGADTQYF
17	TRBV4-3	-	TRBJ2-1	CASSQEVGVEHGNEQFF
16	TRBV4-3	TRBD2	TRBJ2-5	CASSQVTSGRGETQYF
10	TRBV20-1	-	TRBJ2-5	CSARLGAQYF
14	TRBV7-2	-	TRBJ1-4	CASRLQDRGEKLFF
15	TRBV7-2	TRBD2	TRBJ2-5	CASSFQAGFQETQYF
15	TRBV5-1	TRBD2	TRBJ2-3	CASSLRGGAGDTQYF
14	TRBV20-1	-	TRBJ2-3	CSARDARGTDTQYF
13	TRBV4-2	-	TRBJ2-1	CASSQAVPNEQFF
14	TRBV10-3	-	TRBJ2-3	CATRKGEAPDTQYF
14	TRBV20-1	-	TRBJ2-5	CSARRGDKQETQYF
16	TRBV3-1	-	TRBJ2-3	CASSQDAASAIDTQYF